This TCR beta chain was observed in a study of cytomegalovirus exposure and HLA in healthy donors. For the study at large: The early release's HLA-typed donors yielded 78 million or so unique TCRs.

Study-level results: A previous analysis found most TCR beta V segments productive roughly 90% or roughly 30% of the time. Analysis performed later showed TCR beta chains linked to HLA being more clonally expanded than equally common others.

Use of 60 Vbeta and 13 Jbeta primers characterized the PCR. Profiling relied on immunoSEQ multiplex PCR, and the TCRdb table lists in-frame clones only, not all of them. The sample includes approximately 160,000 clones, about 79% of them seen just once. Trimming pared 0 bases from V and 4 bases from J, leaving 4 bases between. There are 13 residues in the CDR3. Looked up from germline, CDR1 is MNHNY and CDR2 is SVGAGI (reference sequence). About this clone: Its target is unknown.

The sequencing sample was made of PBMCs. The receptor's source is a male donor in good health and CMV-seronegative. This chain uses TRBV6-6 with TRBJ1-3; D gene uncertain. CDR3 protein: CASSYSGGNTIYF. The CDR3 region has the DNA TGTGCCAGCAGTTACTCCGGGGGAAACACCATATATTTT.